Listed below are T cell receptor beta chains from one sample, sequenced in a study of EBV T-cell therapy then PD-1 blockade in nasopharyngeal carcinoma. Clones were sequenced by immunoSEQ multiplex PCR, and TCRdb holds only the in-frame ones, with some missing. The table has around 19,000 clones, around 80% seen once. These receptors have no identified antigens. The sequencing used CD8+ T cells from blood, collected around day 250 from a patient whose treatment included autologous EBV-specific T cells and nivolumab. Source of these receptors: a man between 40 and 49 years old with nasopharyngeal carcinoma. Both conserved end residues are part of each CDR3. Fields, in order: clone size, J gene, CDR3 length, D gene, V gene, CDR3 protein, CDR3 DNA. The D gene is left open where the match is weak. Only some rows state a clone size, as once, few, many or a class for expanded clones.

>-|TRBJ2-7|13|-|TRBV11-1
CASSLGEDIEQYF
TGTGCCAGCAGCTTAGGAGAAGACATAGAGCAGTACTTC
>-|TRBJ1-3|15|-|TRBV2
CASSHRVNAGNTIYF
TGTGCCAGCAGCCACAGGGTTAACGCTGGAAACACCATATATTTT
>-|TRBJ2-3|14|TRBD1|TRBV4-1
CASSFGQGTDTQYF
TGCGCCAGCAGTTTTGGACAGGGGACAGATACGCAGTATTTT
>-|TRBJ1-2|15|-|TRBV7-9
CASSSFGAGIYGYTF
TGTGCCAGCAGCTCTTTCGGTGCAGGTATCTATGGCTACACCTTC
>-|TRBJ2-6|17|TRBD1|TRBV7-9
CASSPGQGMPGANVLTF
TGTGCCAGCAGCCCTGGACAGGGGATGCCTGGGGCCAACGTCCTGACTTTC
>-|TRBJ1-5|17|-|TRBV27
CASSSSGREDQFLSQHF
TGTGCCAGCAGTTCTTCCGGCAGGGAGGATCAGTTTTTGTCCCAGCATTTT
>few|TRBJ2-2|18|-|TRBV11-2
CASSLMAVLRPIAGELFF
TGTGCCAGCAGCTTAATGGCTGTCCTGAGACCAATCGCCGGGGAGCTGTTTTTT
>-|TRBJ1-6|14|TRBD1|TRBV27
CASRNRGNNSPLHF
TGTGCCAGCAGAAACAGGGGTAATAATTCACCCCTCCACTTT
>-|TRBJ2-3|15|-|TRBV24-1
CATSPGTILTDTQYF
TGTGCCACCAGTCCGGGGACCATCCTCACAGATACGCAGTATTTT
>-|TRBJ1-1|16|TRBD1|TRBV15
CATSRGWTGVGTEAFF
TGTGCCACCAGCAGAGGTTGGACAGGGGTAGGCACTGAAGCTTTCTTT
>-|TRBJ1-3|15|-|TRBV7-8
CASSLGYSSGNTIYF
TGTGCCAGCAGCTTAGGGTATAGCTCTGGAAACACCATATATTTT
>-|TRBJ2-2|15|-|TRBV6-2/TRBV6-3
CASSYSETHTGELFF
TGTGCCAGCAGTTACTCCGAAACTCACACCGGGGAGCTGTTTTTT
>-|TRBJ2-7|14|-|TRBV28
CASSLGGRGYEQYF
TGTGCCAGCAGCCTAGGGGGGAGAGGGTACGAGCAGTACTTC
>-|TRBJ2-5|15|TRBD1|TRBV15
CATSSRTGEFETQYF
TGTGCCACCAGCAGCCGGACAGGGGAATTCGAGACCCAGTACTTC
>few|TRBJ2-7|12|TRBD2|TRBV2
CASSVGGDEQYF
TGTGCCAGCAGTGTGGGAGGGGACGAGCAGTACTTC
>-|TRBJ2-1|16|-|TRBV5-8
CASSLFSTGSYNEQFF
TGTGCCAGCAGCTTGTTTAGCACAGGCTCCTACAATGAGCAGTTCTTC
>-|TRBJ1-5|18|-|TRBV6-4
CASSDPPGPRRRYQPQHF
TGTGCCAGCAGTGACCCCCCGGGACCTAGGAGGAGATATCAGCCCCAGCATTTT
>-|TRBJ1-2|17|-|TRBV29-1
CSVVIRDPHWGDYGYTF
TGCAGCGTGGTTATACGGGACCCTCATTGGGGCGACTATGGCTACACCTTC
>-|TRBJ2-7|14|-|TRBV5-1
CASTTGTMTYEQYF
TGCGCCAGCACGACCGGGACCATGACCTACGAGCAGTACTTC
>-|TRBJ2-1|15|TRBD2|TRBV27
CASSLRAGTYNEQFF
TGTGCCAGCAGTTTACGAGCGGGGACCTACAATGAGCAGTTCTTC
>few|TRBJ2-1|12|-|TRBV7-9
CASSLKGDEQFF
TGTGCCAGCAGCTTAAAGGGGGATGAGCAGTTCTTC
>-|TRBJ1-4|13|-|TRBV27
CASSLGPWEKLFF
TGTGCCAGCAGTTTAGGACCGTGGGAAAAACTGTTTTTT
>-|TRBJ2-7|12|TRBD1|TRBV6-5
CASSYGTAEQYF
TGTGCCAGCAGTTACGGGACAGCCGAGCAGTACTTC
>-|TRBJ2-6|11|-|TRBV25-1
CASSGANVLTF
TGTGCCAGCTCCGGGGCCAACGTCCTGACTTTC
>once|TRBJ2-1|16|TRBD1|TRBV5-1
CASSLGGGQDYNEQFF
TGCGCCAGCAGCTTGGGAGGTGGACAGGACTACAATGAGCAGTTCTTC
>-|TRBJ1-6|13|-|TRBV7-6
CASSLGPGSPLHF
TGTGCCAGCAGTCTTGGACCGGGCTCACCCCTCCACTTT
>-|TRBJ1-2|13|-|TRBV13
CASSYGGDYGYTF
TGTGCCAGCAGTTACGGGGGGGACTATGGCTACACCTTC
>-|TRBJ1-2|14|-|TRBV5-1
CASSTGTGSYGYTF
TGCGCCAGCAGCACAGGCACAGGGAGCTATGGCTACACCTTC
>-|TRBJ1-6|14|-|TRBV28
CASSFEGWDSPLHF
TGTGCCAGCAGTTTCGAAGGGTGGGATTCACCCCTCCACTTT
>few|TRBJ2-1|14|-|TRBV7-9
CASSFEVAANEQFF
TGTGCCAGCAGCTTCGAGGTAGCGGCCAATGAGCAGTTCTTC
>-|TRBJ1-5|15|-|TRBV15
CATSRDTAGGQPQHF
TGTGCCACCAGCAGAGATACGGCGGGCGGTCAGCCCCAGCATTTT
>-|TRBJ1-6|16|-|TRBV13
CASSLGLTENNSPLHF
TGTGCCAGCAGCTTAGGCCTAACCGAAAACAATTCACCCCTCCACTTT
>-|TRBJ2-2|14|-|TRBV6-2/TRBV6-3
CASSYRDSRVELFF
TGTGCCAGCAGTTATCGGGATTCCCGCGTGGAGCTGTTTTTT
>-|TRBJ2-7|13|TRBD1|TRBV6-5
CASSLGQDYEQYF
TGTGCCAGCAGTTTGGGACAGGATTACGAGCAGTACTTC
>-|TRBJ2-1|20|TRBD1|TRBV13
CASSPGGDRFYQQTHNEQFF
TGTGCCAGCAGCCCGGGCGGGGACAGGTTTTACCAACAGACCCACAATGAGCAGTTCTTC
>-|TRBJ2-3|14|-|TRBV7-9
CASSFGSRADTQYF
TGTGCCAGCAGCTTCGGGTCTCGGGCAGATACGCAGTATTTT
>few|TRBJ1-1|13|-|TRBV28
CASRALSGTEAFF
TGTGCCAGCAGGGCGTTGTCAGGGACTGAAGCTTTCTTT
>-|TRBJ2-1|15|TRBD1|TRBV9
CASSPGQGAYNEQFF
TGTGCCAGCAGCCCGGGACAGGGGGCTTACAATGAGCAGTTCTTC
>-|TRBJ2-5|14|-|TRBV9
CASSPWGSQETQYF
TGTGCCAGCAGCCCCTGGGGGTCCCAAGAGACCCAGTACTTC
>few|TRBJ2-7|14|-|TRBV23-1
CASSQSERGYEQYF
TGCGCCAGCAGTCAATCGGAAAGGGGTTACGAGCAGTACTTC
>-|TRBJ2-3|14|-|TRBV24-1
CATRSRSSTDTQYF
TGTGCCACCAGATCCAGGTCTAGCACAGATACGCAGTATTTT
>-|TRBJ2-7|14|TRBD1|TRBV7-2
CASSLEQGINEQYF
TGTGCCAGCAGCTTAGAACAGGGGATCAACGAGCAGTACTTC
>once|TRBJ1-1|14|-|TRBV6-1
CASSEGEEQWEAFF
TGTGCCAGCAGTGAAGGTGAGGAACAGTGGGAAGCTTTCTTT
>-|TRBJ2-5|19|-|TRBV11-2
CASRKRIRGVNSLKETQYF
TGTGCCAGCAGAAAGAGGATCAGGGGGGTCAATTCCCTGAAAGAGACCCAGTACTTC
>-|TRBJ2-7|12|TRBD1|TRBV7-3
CASSLAGGEQYF
TGTGCCAGCAGTTTGGCAGGGGGCGAGCAGTACTTC
>-|TRBJ1-2|14|TRBD1|TRBV7-9
CASSLTGGGYGYTF
TGTGCCAGCAGCTTAACAGGGGGCGGCTATGGCTACACCTTC
>once|TRBJ2-2|14|TRBD2|TRBV29-1
CSAEAGVNTGELFF
TGCAGCGCTGAAGCGGGGGTGAACACCGGGGAGCTGTTTTTT
>-|TRBJ2-2|17|-|TRBV9
CASSVEGGPMNTGELFF
TGTGCCAGCAGCGTAGAGGGGGGACCGATGAACACCGGGGAGCTGTTTTTT
>many|TRBJ1-5|16|-|TRBV4-1
CASSQEGVDSNQPQHF
TGCGCCAGCAGCCAAGAAGGGGTGGATAGCAATCAGCCCCAGCATTTT
>once|TRBJ2-2|16|TRBD1|TRBV6-2/TRBV6-3
CASSRDRGINTGELFF
TGTGCCAGCAGCCGGGACAGGGGGATCAACACCGGGGAGCTGTTTTTT
>-|TRBJ1-1|13|-|TRBV2
CASTIGWNTEAFF
TGTGCCAGCACGATTGGCTGGAACACTGAAGCTTTCTTT